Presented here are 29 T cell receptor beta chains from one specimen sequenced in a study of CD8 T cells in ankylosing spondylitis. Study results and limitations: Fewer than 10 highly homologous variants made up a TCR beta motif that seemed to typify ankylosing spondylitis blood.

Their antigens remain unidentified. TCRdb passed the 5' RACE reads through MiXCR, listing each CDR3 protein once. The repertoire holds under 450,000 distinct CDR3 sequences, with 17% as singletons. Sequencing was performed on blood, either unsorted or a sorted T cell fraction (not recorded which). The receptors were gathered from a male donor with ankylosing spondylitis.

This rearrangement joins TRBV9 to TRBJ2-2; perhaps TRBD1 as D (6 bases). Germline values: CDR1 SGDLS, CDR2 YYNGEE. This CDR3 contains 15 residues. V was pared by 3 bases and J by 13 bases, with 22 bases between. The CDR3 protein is CASSGPQGRTGLLFF. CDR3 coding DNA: TGTGCCAGCAGCGGACCACAGGGTCGGACCGGGCTGCTGTTTTTT.

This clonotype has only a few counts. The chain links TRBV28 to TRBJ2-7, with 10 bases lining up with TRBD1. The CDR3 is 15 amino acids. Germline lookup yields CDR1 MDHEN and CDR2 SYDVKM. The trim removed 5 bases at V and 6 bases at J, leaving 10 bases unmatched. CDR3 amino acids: CASSPTTGQGSEQYF. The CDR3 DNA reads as TGTGCCAGCAGTCCCACTACGGGACAGGGGAGCGAGCAGTACTTC. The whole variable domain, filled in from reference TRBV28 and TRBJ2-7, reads DVKVTQSSRYLVKRTGEKVFLECVQDMDHENMFWYRQDPGLGLRLIYFSYDVKMKEKGDIPEGYSVSREKKERFSLILESASTNQTSMYLCASSPTTGQGSEQYFGPGTRLTVT.

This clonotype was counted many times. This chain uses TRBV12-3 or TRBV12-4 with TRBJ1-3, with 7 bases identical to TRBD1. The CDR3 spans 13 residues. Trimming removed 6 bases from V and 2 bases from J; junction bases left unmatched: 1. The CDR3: CASRGGPGNTIYF. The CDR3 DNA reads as TGTGCCAGCAGAGGGGGCCCTGGAAACACCATATATTTT.

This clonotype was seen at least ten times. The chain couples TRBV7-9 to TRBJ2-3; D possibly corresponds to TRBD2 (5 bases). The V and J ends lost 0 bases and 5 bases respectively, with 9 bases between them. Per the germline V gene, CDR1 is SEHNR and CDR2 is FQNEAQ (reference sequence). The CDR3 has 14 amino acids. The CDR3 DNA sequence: TGTGCCAGCAGCTTAGCGTTCCGGGGAGATACGCAGTATTTT. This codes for CASSLAFRGDTQYF.

CDR3 sequence (DNA): TGCAGTGCTAGAACGAGAGGGGACTGGCAGTTCTTC. This sequence encodes CSARTRGDWQFF. This sequence joins TRBV20-1 and TRBJ2-1, with D possibly being TRBD2 (6 bases). Trimming stripped 2 bases from V and 12 bases from J, with 14 bases between. The CDR3 has 12 residues. Germline V gene lookup returns CDR1 DFQATT and CDR2 SNEGSKA (reference sequence).

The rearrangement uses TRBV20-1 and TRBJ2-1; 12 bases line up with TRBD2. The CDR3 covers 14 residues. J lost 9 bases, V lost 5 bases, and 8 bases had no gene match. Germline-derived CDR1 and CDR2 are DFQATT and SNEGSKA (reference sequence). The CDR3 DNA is TGCAGTGCTGGTTTGACTAGCGGGAGTGGTGAGCAGTTCTTC. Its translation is CSAGLTSGSGEQFF.

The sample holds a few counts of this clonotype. The CDR3 reads CSARDSARTGQPSEAFF. The CDR3 DNA is TGCAGTGCTAGAGATTCGGCGCGGACAGGCCAACCATCTGAAGCTTTCTTT. The rearrangement links TRBV20-1 to TRBJ1-1; TRBD1 matches at 7 bases. The CDR3 loop spans 17 amino acids. V lost 0 bases, J lost 6 bases, and 16 bases stayed unmatched. Germline CDR1 DFQATT, CDR2 SNEGSKA (reference sequence).

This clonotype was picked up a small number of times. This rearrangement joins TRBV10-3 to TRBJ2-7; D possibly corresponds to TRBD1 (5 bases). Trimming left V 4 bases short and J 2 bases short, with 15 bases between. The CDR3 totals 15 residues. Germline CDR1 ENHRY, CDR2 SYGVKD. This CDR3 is CAISVDSKKAYEQYF. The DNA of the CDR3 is TGTGCCATCAGTGTCGACAGCAAAAAGGCCTACGAGCAGTACTTC.

CDR3 protein: CSASRKGLNTIYF. The CDR3 nucleotides read TGCAGTGCTAGCCGAAAAGGGCTAAACACCATATATTTT. The rearrangement joins TRBV20-1 to TRBJ1-3; no definite D call. The CDR3 extends over 13 amino acids. V shed 3 bases and J shed 6 bases, with 12 bases lying between them. Per the germline V gene, CDR1 is DFQATT and CDR2 is SNEGSKA (reference sequence).

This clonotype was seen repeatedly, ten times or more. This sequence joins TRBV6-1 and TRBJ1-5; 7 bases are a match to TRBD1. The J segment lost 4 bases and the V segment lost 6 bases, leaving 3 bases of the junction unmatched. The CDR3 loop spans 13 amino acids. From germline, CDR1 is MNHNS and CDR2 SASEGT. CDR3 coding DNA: TGTGCCAGCAGCAGGGACAGAAATCAGCCCCAGCATTTT. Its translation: CASSRDRNQPQHF.

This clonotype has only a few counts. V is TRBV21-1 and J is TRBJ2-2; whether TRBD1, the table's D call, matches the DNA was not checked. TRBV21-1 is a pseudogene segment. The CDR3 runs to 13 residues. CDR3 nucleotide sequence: TGTGCCGGCCCCGACAGGGCGGACGGGGAGCTGTTTTTT. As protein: CAGPDRADGELFF.

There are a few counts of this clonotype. The CDR3 nucleotides read TGTGCCAGCAGTGATGGGCGTTCCGGGAGTTCAAGCTACAATGAGCAGTTCTTC. Translated: CASSDGRSGSSSYNEQFF. The chain combines TRBV2 with TRBJ2-1; D might be TRBD2 (6 bases). Trimming cost V 3 bases and J 3 bases, with 21 bases left between them. The CDR3 is 18 amino acids. Germline loops: CDR1 SNHLY, CDR2 FYNNEI.

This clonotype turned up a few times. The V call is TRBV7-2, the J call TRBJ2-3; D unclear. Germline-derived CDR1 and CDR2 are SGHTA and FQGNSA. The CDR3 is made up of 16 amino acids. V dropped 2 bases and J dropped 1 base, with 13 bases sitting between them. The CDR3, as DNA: TGTGCCAGCAGCTTACGACGAAAAGAAGGCACAGATACGCAGTATTTT. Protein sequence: CASSLRRKEGTDTQYF.

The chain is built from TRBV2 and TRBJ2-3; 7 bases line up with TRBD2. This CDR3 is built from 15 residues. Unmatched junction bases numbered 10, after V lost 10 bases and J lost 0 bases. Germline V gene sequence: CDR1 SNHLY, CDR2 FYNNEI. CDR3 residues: CATSLTSVSTDTQYF. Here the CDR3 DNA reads TGTGCCACCTCACTTACTAGCGTTAGCACAGATACGCAGTATTTT.

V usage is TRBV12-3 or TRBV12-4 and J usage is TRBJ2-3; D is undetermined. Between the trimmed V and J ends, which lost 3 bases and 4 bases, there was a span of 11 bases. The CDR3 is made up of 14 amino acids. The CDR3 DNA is TGTGCCAGCAGTTTCAGTCAGGATGCAGATACGCAGTATTTT. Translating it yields CASSFSQDADTQYF.

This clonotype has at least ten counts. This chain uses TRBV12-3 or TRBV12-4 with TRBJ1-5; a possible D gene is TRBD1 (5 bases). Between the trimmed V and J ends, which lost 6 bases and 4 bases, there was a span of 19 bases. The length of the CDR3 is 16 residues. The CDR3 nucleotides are TGTGCCAGCAGATTATGGGGGGACCCAAGAAATCAGCCCCAGCATTTT. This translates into CASRLWGDPRNQPQHF.

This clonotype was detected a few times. The CDR3 is CASSVGASGNTIYF. The CDR3 bases are TGTGCCAGCAGTGTAGGTGCCTCTGGAAACACCATATATTTT. The V and J genes are TRBV25-1 and TRBJ1-3; D unresolved. The V end was cut by 4 bases, the J end by 0 bases, with 7 bases between. Per germline, CDR1 MGHDK and CDR2 SYGVNS. This CDR3 is built from 14 residues.

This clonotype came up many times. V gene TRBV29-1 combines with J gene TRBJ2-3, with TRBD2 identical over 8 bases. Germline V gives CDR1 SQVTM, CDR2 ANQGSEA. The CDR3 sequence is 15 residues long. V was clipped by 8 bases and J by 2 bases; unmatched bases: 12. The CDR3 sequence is CSTRPGTRNTDTQYF. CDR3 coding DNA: TGCAGCACTCGTCCCGGGACTAGAAACACAGATACGCAGTATTTT.

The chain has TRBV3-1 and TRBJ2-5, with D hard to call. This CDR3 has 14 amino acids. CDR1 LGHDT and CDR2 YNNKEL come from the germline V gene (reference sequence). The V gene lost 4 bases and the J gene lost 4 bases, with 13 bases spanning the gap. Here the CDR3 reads CASSPLDEPETQYF. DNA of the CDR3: TGTGCCAGCAGCCCCCTAGATGAGCCAGAGACCCAGTACTTC.

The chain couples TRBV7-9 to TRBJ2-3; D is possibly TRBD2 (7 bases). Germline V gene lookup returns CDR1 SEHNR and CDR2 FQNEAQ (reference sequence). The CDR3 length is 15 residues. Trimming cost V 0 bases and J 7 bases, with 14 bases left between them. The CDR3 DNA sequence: TGTGCCAGCAGCTTAGCTAACGGGGGGCCAAATACGCAGTATTTT. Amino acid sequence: CASSLANGGPNTQYF.

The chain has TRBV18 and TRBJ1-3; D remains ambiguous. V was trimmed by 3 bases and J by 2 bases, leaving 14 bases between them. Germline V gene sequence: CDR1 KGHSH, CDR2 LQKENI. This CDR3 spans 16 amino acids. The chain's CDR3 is CASSPAPREAGNTIYF. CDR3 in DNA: TGTGCCAGCTCACCGGCACCGCGTGAGGCTGGAAACACCATATATTTT.

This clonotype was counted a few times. The CDR3: CASSLELAGARNEQFF. CDR3 DNA sequence: TGCGCCAGCAGCTTGGAGCTAGCGGGAGCGAGGAATGAGCAGTTCTTC. V usage is TRBV5-1 and J usage is TRBJ2-1; 10 nucleotides line up with TRBD2. The V gene end was trimmed by 0 bases and the J gene end by 7 bases; junction bases not matched to a gene: 7. Germline lookup yields CDR1 SGHRS and CDR2 YFSETQ. CDR3 length: 16 residues.

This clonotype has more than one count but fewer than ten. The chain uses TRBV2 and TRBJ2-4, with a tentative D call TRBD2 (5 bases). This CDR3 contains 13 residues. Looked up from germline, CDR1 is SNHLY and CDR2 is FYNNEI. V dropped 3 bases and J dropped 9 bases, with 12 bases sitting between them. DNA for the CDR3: TGTGCCAGCAGTGAGAGGGAGTTGGGCATTCAGTACTTC. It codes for CASSERELGIQYF.

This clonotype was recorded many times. DNA of the CDR3: TGTGCCATCAGTGAGAGGGCAGGGAGGTCCCCGAACACTGAAGCTTTCTTT. Encoded protein: CAISERAGRSPNTEAFF. The chain employs TRBV10-3 and TRBJ1-1; D is perhaps TRBD1 (5 bases). Trimming took 2 bases from V and 1 from J, leaving 17 bases between them. In germline, CDR1 is ENHRY, CDR2 SYGVKD. The CDR3 totals 17 residues.

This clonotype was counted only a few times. The CDR3 region is CASSFLGSNQPQHF. CDR3 nucleotide sequence: TGTGCCAGCAGCTTTCTTGGGAGCAATCAGCCCCAGCATTTT. This chain links TRBV11-2 with TRBJ1-5; D not resolved. Germline values: CDR1 SGHAT, CDR2 FQNNGV. CDR3 length: 14 amino acids. V was trimmed by 3 bases and J by 1 base, leaving 7 bases between them.

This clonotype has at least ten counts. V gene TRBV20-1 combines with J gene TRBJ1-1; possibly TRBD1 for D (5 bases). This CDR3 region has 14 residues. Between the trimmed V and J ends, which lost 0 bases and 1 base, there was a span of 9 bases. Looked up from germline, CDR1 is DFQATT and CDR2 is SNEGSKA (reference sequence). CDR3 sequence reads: CSARDHRKNTEAFF. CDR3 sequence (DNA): TGCAGTGCTAGAGATCACAGGAAGAACACTGAAGCTTTCTTT.

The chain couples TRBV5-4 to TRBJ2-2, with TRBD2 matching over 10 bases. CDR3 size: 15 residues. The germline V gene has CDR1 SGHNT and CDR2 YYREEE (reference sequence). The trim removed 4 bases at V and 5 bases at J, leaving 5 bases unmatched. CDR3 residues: CASSLSGGRTGELFF. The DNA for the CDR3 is TGTGCCAGCAGCCTTAGCGGGGGGCGGACCGGGGAGCTGTTTTTT. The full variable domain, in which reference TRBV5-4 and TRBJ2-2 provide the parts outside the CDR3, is ETGVTQSPTHLIKTRGQQVTLRCSSQSGHNTVSWYQQALGQGPQFIFQYYREEENGRGNFPPRFSGLQFPNYSSELNVNALELDDSALYLCASSLSGGRTGELFFGEGSRLTVL.

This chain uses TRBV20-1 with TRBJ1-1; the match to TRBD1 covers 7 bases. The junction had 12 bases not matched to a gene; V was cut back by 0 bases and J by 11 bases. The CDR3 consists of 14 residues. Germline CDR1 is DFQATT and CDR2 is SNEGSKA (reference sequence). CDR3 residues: CSARDQTGSQLAFF. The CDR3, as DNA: TGCAGTGCTAGAGATCAGACAGGGAGTCAGTTGGCTTTCTTT.

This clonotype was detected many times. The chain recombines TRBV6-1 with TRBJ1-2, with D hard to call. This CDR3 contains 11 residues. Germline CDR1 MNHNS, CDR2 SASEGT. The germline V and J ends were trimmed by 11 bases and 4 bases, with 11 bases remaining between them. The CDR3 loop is CAAGRGYGYTF. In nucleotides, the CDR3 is TGTGCCGCCGGCCGGGGCTATGGCTACACCTTC.